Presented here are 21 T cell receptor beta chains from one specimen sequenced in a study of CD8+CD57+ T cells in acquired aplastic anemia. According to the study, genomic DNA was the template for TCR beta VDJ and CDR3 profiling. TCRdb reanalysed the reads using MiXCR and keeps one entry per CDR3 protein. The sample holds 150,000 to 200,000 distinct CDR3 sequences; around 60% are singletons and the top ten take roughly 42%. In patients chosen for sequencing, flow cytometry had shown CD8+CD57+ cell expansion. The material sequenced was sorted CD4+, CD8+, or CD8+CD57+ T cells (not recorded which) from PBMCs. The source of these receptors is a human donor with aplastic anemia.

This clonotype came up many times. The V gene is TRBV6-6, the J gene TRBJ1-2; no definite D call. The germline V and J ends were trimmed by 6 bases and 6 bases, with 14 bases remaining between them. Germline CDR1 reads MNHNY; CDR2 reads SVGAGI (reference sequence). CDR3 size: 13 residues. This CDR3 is CASSFTPRDGYTF. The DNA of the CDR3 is TGTGCCAGCAGCTTCACACCTAGGGATGGCTACACCTTC.

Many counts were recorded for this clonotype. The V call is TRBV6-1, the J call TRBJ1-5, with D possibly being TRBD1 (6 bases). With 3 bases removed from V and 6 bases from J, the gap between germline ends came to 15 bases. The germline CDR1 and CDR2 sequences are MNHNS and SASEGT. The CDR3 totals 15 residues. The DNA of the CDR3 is TGTGCCAGCAGTGACGGACCGGAGGGGGTTCAGCCCCAGCATTTT. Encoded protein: CASSDGPEGVQPQHF.

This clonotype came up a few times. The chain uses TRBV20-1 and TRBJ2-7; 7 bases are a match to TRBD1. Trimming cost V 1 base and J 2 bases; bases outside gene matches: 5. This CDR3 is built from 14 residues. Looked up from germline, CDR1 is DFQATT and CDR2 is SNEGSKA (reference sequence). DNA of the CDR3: TGCAGTGCTAGAGTTCGGGACAGAGCCTACGAGCAGTACTTC. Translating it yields CSARVRDRAYEQYF.

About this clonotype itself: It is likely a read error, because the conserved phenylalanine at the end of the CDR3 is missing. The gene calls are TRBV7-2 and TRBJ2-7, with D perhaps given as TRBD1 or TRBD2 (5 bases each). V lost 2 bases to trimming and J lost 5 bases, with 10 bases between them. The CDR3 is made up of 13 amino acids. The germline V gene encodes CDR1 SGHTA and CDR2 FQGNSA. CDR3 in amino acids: CASSLYGAHEQYL. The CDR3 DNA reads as TGTGCCAGCAGCTTATACGGGGCCCACGAGCAGTACCTC.

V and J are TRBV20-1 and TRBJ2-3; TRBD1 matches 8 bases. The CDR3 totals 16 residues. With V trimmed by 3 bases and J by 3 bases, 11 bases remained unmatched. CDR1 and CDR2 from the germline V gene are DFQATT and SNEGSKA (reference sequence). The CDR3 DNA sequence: TGCAGTGCTAGGGACCTCGGACAGGGAGCAACAGATACGCAGTATTTT. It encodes CSARDLGQGATDTQYF.

The CDR3 nucleotides are TGCAGTGCTAGAGGGTACGGGGAGAGGGGGCGCATGGATGGCTACACCTTC. As protein: CSARGYGERGRMDGYTF. V and J are TRBV20-1 and TRBJ1-2; 7 bases fit TRBD1. Looked up from germline, CDR1 is DFQATT and CDR2 is SNEGSKA (reference sequence). The trim removed 1 base at V and 6 bases at J, leaving 17 bases unmatched. The CDR3 is made up of 17 amino acids.

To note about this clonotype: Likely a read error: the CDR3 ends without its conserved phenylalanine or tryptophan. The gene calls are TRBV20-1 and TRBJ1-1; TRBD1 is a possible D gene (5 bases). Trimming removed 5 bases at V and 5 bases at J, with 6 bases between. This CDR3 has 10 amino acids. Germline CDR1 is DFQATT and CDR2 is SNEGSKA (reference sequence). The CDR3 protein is CSAGGTEAFS. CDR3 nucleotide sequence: TGCAGTGCTGGGGGTACTGAAGCTTTCTCT.

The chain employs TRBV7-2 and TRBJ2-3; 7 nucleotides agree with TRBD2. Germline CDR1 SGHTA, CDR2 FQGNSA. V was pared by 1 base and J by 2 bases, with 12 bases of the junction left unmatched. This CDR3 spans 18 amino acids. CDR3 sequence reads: CASSLVPGLPTPTDTQYF. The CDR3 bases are TGTGCCAGCAGCTTAGTACCGGGACTACCCACACCCACAGATACGCAGTATTTT.

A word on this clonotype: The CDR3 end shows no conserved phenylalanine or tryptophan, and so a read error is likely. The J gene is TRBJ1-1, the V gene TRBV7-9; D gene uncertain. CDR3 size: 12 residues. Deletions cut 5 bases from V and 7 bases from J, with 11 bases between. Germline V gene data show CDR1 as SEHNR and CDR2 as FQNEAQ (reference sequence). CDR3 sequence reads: CASSKKANEAFL. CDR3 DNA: TGTGCCAGCAGCAAAAAGGCCAATGAAGCTTTCCTT.

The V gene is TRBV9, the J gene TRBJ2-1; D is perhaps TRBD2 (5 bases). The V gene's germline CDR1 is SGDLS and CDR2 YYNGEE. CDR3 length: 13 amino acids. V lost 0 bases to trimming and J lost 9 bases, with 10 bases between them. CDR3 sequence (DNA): TGTGCCAGCAGCGTAGATGGGGAGCTTGAGCAGTTCTTC. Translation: CASSVDGELEQFF.

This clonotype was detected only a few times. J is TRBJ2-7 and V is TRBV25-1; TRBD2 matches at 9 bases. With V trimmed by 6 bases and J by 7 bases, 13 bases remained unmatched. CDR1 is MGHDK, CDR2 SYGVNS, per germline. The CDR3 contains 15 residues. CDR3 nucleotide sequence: TGTGCCAGCAGCGCCACGGCGGGAGGGCCCAATGAGCAGTACTTC. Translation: CASSATAGGPNEQYF.

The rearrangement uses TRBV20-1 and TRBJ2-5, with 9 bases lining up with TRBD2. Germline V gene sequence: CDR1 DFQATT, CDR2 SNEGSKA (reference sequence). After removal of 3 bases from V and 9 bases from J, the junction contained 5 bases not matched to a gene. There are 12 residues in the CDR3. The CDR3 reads CSARASGESQYF. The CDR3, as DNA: TGCAGTGCTAGGGCTAGCGGGGAATCCCAGTACTTC.

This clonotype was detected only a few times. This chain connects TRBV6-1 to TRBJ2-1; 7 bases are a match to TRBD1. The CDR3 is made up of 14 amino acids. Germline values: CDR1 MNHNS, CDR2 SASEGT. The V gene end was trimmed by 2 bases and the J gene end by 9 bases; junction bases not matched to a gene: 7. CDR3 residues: CASSEMRGRIEQFF. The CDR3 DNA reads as TGTGCCAGCAGTGAAATGAGGGGGCGGATTGAGCAGTTCTTC.

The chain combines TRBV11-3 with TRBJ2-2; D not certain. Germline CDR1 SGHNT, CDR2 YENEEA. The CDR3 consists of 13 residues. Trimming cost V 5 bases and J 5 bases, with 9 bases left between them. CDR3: CASSLLETGELFF. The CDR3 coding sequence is TGTGCCAGCAGCCTACTTGAAACCGGGGAGCTGTTTTTT.

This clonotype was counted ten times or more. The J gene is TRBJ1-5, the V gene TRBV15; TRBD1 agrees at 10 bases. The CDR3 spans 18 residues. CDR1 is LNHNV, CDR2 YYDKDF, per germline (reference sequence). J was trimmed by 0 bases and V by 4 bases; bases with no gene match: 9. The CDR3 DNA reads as TGTGCCACCAGCACCGGGACAGGGGTCCCTATTAGCAATCAGCCCCAGCATTTT. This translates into CATSTGTGVPISNQPQHF.

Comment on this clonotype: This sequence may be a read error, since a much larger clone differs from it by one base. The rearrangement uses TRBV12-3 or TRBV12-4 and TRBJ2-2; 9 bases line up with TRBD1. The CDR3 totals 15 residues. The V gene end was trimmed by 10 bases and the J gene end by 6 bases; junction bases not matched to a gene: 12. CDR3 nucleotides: TGTGCCAACACCTTTTGGACAGGGGAGTCCGGGGAGCTGTTTTTT. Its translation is CANTFWTGESGELFF.

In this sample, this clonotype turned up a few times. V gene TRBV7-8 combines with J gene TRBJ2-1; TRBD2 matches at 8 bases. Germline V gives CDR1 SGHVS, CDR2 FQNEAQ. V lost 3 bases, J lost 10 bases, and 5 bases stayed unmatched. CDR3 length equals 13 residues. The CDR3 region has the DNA TGTGCCAGCAGCTTCCTGTCTAGCGGGGAGCAGTTCTTC. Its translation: CASSFLSSGEQFF.

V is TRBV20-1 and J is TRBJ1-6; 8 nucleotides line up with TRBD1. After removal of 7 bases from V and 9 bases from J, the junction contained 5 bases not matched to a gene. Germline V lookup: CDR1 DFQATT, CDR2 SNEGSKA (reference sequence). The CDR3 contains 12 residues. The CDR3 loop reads CSDRQGTSPLHF. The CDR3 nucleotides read TGCAGTGACAGACAGGGGACTTCACCCCTCCACTTT.

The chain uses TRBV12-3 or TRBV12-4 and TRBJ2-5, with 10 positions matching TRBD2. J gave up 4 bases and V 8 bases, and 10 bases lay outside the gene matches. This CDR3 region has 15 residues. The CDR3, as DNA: TGTGCCAGCCAAACGAGCGGGGGGGCAGGAGAGACCCAGTACTTC. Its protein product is CASQTSGGAGETQYF.

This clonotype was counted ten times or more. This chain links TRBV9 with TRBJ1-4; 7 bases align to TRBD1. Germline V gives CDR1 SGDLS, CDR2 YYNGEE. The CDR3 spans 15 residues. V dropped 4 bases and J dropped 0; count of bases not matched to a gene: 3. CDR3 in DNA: TGTGCCAGCAGCCCACAGGGGTCAACTAATGAAAAACTGTTTTTT. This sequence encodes CASSPQGSTNEKLFF. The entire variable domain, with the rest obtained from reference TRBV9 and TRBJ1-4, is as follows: DSGVTQTPKHLITATGQRVTLRCSPRSGDLSVYWYQQSLDQGLQFLIQYYNGEERAKGNILERFSAQQFPDLHSELNLSSLELGDSALYFCASSPQGSTNEKLFFGSGTQLSVL.

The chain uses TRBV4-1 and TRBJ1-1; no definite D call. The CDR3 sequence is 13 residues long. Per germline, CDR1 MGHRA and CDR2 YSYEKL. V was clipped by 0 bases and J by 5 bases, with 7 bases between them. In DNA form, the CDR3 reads TGCGCCAGCAGCCAAGAGTCCTGGACTGAAGCTTTCTTT. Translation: CASSQESWTEAFF.